The source of this TCR beta chain is a study of Tregs in tolerant kidney transplant recipients. Study-wide points: In tolerant patients, donor-specific Tregs outgrew total Tregs, suggesting antigen-driven expansion. Findings come from small patient numbers and require larger validation.

This table comes from immunoSEQ multiplex PCR, and its TCRdb copy is limited to in-frame clones, with some not included. The sample shows about 83,000 clones, roughly 98% of them seen only once. The table lists this clone with a count of one. Its specificity is not known. Trimming at V came to 6 bases and at J to 4 bases, leaving 22 bases not matched to a gene. Germline values: CDR1 KGHSH, CDR2 LQKENI. The CDR3 spans 19 residues. Here the sequenced sample was CD4+ T cells from blood, taken before the transplant. The J gene is TRBJ1-1, the V gene TRBV18, with TRBD1 matching over 8 bases. This sequence was found in a human donor who received a combined kidney and bone marrow transplant. The CDR3 reads CASSKPGTGFLRIFTEAFF. The DNA of the CDR3 is TGTGCCAGCTCCAAACCCGGGACAGGCTTTCTTAGAATATTCACTGAAGCTTTCTTT.